These 5 T cell receptor beta chains came from one sample sequenced in a study of T-cell reconstitution after alpha-beta-depleted transplantation in children. Molecular barcoding with unique molecular identifiers was used for the TCRbeta library. From the PCR reads, TCRdb called clonotypes with MiXCR, one entry per CDR3 protein. The sample holds more than 120,000 distinct CDR3 sequences, about 9% seen once. This material consisted of PBMCs, mostly from graft donor cells, taken 180 days after TCRalphabeta/CD19-depleted stem cell transplant. These receptors all come from a female patient aged 2-10 years who had a stem cell transplant for congenital amegakaryocytic thrombocytopenia, so the T cells may come from the graft donor.

This clonotype showed up many times. The chain recombines TRBV7-3 with TRBJ2-1, with 11 bases lining up with TRBD1. J gave up 6 bases and V 5 bases, and 6 bases lay outside the gene matches. Germline V gives CDR1 SGHTA, CDR2 FQGTGA. The CDR3 has 15 amino acids. The CDR3 DNA reads TGTGCCAGCAGCCCTTGGACAGGGGGCGTCAATGAGCAGTTCTTC. Amino acids: CASSPWTGGVNEQFF.

This clonotype was observed at least ten times. The chain uses TRBV9 and TRBJ2-3; TRBD1 matches at 7 bases. Losses at the gene ends were 0 bases for V and 0 bases for J; bases not matched to a gene: 4. The CDR3 consists of 16 residues. The V gene's germline CDR1 is SGDLS and CDR2 YYNGEE. CDR3 sequence reads: CASSVAGGTSTDTQYF. CDR3 sequence (DNA): TGTGCCAGCAGCGTAGCAGGGGGAACTAGCACAGATACGCAGTATTTT. Supplemented by reference TRBV9 and TRBJ2-3, the full variable domain reads DSGVTQTPKHLITATGQRVTLRCSPRSGDLSVYWYQQSLDQGLQFLIQYYNGEERAKGNILERFSAQQFPDLHSELNLSSLELGDSALYFCASSVAGGTSTDTQYFGPGTRLTVL.

There are many counts of this clonotype. The chain joins TRBV6-2 or TRBV6-3 to TRBJ2-7; 10 bases align to TRBD2. CDR1 is MNHEY, CDR2 SVGEGT, per germline. CDR3 length equals 17 residues. V trimming: 4 bases; J trimming: 6 bases; junction bases outside the gene matches: 15. CDR3 nucleotide sequence: TGTGCCAGCAGTTCCTCCCGAATTCTAGCGGGAGTGGGCGAGCAGTACTTC. It encodes CASSSSRILAGVGEQYF.

This clonotype was recorded only once. A single base separates this from a much larger clone, so it may be a read error. The chain links TRBV6-2 or TRBV6-3 to TRBJ2-5, with 7 bases matching TRBD2. The V gene end was trimmed by 2 bases and the J gene end by 2 bases; junction bases not matched to a gene: 8. CDR3 length: 16 amino acids. Germline loops: CDR1 MNHEY, CDR2 SVGEGT. The CDR3 spells CASSYEARAGQETQYF. CDR3 nucleotide sequence: TGTGCCAGCAGTTACGAGGCGCGAGCGGGACAAGAGACCCAGTACTTC.

This clonotype was observed a handful of times. V is TRBV5-1 and J is TRBJ2-1; tentative D call: TRBD1 (5 bases). The length of the CDR3 is 15 residues. V was clipped by 2 bases and J by 7 bases, with 16 bases between them. Germline CDR1 and CDR2: SGHRS and YFSETQ. The CDR3 region is CASSFSVGPRNEQFF. The DNA of the CDR3 is TGCGCCAGCAGCTTCAGTGTGGGGCCGCGGAATGAGCAGTTCTTC.